The 15 T cell receptor beta chains below come from one sample, sequenced in a study of blood T cell repertoires in COVID-19 (dated by TCRdb to about 2020). Library preparation was by the immunoSEQ multiplex PCR assay. Sourced from immuneACCESS, this table was stored by TCRdb with only in-frame sequences that have V and J called. A share of the clones is absent; for the studies checked, an unresolved V gene accounts for under half, and the remainder has no known explanation. For this sample the table gives a few hundred thousand clones, of which roughly 90% were detected only once. The top ten constitute approximately 3% of the sample. The material sequenced was peripheral blood. All receptors come from a woman in her 30s with COVID-19, enrolled during active disease.

For the CDR3, the DNA is TGCAGTGCTAGTACCCTAGTTTCTGGCGAGCAGTACGTC. Translation gives CSASTLVSGEQYV. The chain is built from TRBV20-1 and TRBJ2-7; D call uncertain. The CDR3 loop spans 13 amino acids. CDR1 DFQATT and CDR2 SNEGSKA come from the germline V gene (reference sequence). With 3 bases removed from V and 6 bases from J, the gap between germline ends came to 15 bases.

Turning to this clone: Other DNA sequences in the same sample also yield this CDR3. The V call is TRBV27, the J call TRBJ2-3; 7 bases line up with TRBD2. Per the germline V gene, CDR1 is MNHEY and CDR2 is SMNVEV (reference sequence). V dropped 5 bases and J dropped 1; count of bases not matched to a gene: 0. This CDR3 is 13 amino acids long. The CDR3 DNA reads TGTGCCAGCAGTGGGGGGGGCACAGATACGCAGTATTTT. Protein sequence: CASSGGGTDTQYF.

The genes are TRBV14 and TRBJ2-7; TRBD1 matches 8 bases. The CDR3 sequence is 16 residues long. The junction had 6 bases not matched to a gene; V was cut back by 0 bases and J by 2 bases. Germline assignment: CDR1 SGHDN and CDR2 FVKESK. In DNA, the CDR3 is TGTGCCAGCAGCCAAGATCTTGGACAGGGCACCTACGAGCAGTACTTC. Protein sequence: CASSQDLGQGTYEQYF.

The chain has TRBV7-9 and TRBJ1-2, with 12 nucleotides matching TRBD1. Losses at the gene ends were 5 bases for V and 1 base for J; bases not matched to a gene: 11. The CDR3 covers 18 residues. CDR1 SEHNR and CDR2 FQNEAQ come from the germline V gene (reference sequence). DNA for the CDR3: TGTGCCAGCAGCCCCGACTTGGGGACAGGGGGCATTAACTATGGCTACACCTTC. It translates to CASSPDLGTGGINYGYTF.

The genes are TRBV5-1 and TRBJ1-2, with a tentative D call TRBD1 (5 bases). Germline CDR1 SGHRS, CDR2 YFSETQ. V was cut by 2 bases and J by 6 bases, with 14 bases left in between. CDR3 length equals 14 residues. The CDR3 DNA sequence: TGCGCCAGCAGCTTCGGTCAGGGCTCGAATGGCTACACCTTC. Its translation is CASSFGQGSNGYTF.

This chain uses TRBV3-1 (or the pseudogene TRBV3-2) with TRBJ1-2; D may be TRBD1 (6 bases). In germline, CDR1 is LGHDT, CDR2 YNNKEL (reference sequence). V lost 4 bases, J lost 0 bases, and 6 bases lay in between. The CDR3 loop spans 13 amino acids. The CDR3, as DNA: TGTGCCAGCAGCCGGACAGCTAACTATGGCTACACCTTC. It is translated as CASSRTANYGYTF.

The chain uses TRBV14 and TRBJ2-1, with 7 positions matching TRBD1. Trimming removed 4 bases from V and 5 bases from J; junction bases left unmatched: 11. This CDR3 region has 16 residues. Germline V CDR1 and CDR2: SGHDN, FVKESK. The CDR3 spells CASSLWTGPPNNEQFF. The CDR3 nucleotides are TGTGCCAGCAGCCTTTGGACAGGCCCGCCGAACAATGAGCAGTTCTTC.

The rearrangement joins TRBV7-8 to TRBJ2-7; D gene ambiguous. CDR3 length equals 12 residues. Germline lookup yields CDR1 SGHVS and CDR2 FQNEAQ. V was trimmed by 1 base and J by 2 bases, leaving 3 bases between them. The DNA of the CDR3 is TGTGCCAGCAGCTTAGTTACCTACGAGCAGTACGTC. It codes for CASSLVTYEQYV.

The rearrangement links TRBV10-1 to TRBJ2-1, with a weak D call TRBD2 (6 bases). The CDR3 extends over 17 amino acids. In germline, CDR1 is WNHNN, CDR2 SYGVQD (reference sequence). The V end was cut by 1 base, the J end by 2 bases, with 15 bases between. CDR3 sequence reads: CASSEYETRSPYNEQFF. DNA of the CDR3: TGCGCCAGCAGTGAGTATGAGACTAGGTCTCCCTACAATGAGCAGTTCTTC.

The chain couples TRBV19 to TRBJ2-5; D might be TRBD1 (6 bases). The CDR3 totals 13 residues. V was trimmed by 5 bases and J by 4 bases, leaving 11 bases between them. CDR1 and CDR2 from the germline V gene are LNHDA and SQIVND (reference sequence). This chain's CDR3 is CASSPQGSETQYF. The CDR3 bases are TGTGCCAGTAGTCCACAGGGCTCAGAGACCCAGTACTTC.

This chain connects TRBV2 to TRBJ1-1; 10 bases match TRBD1. This CDR3 comprises 17 residues. V was clipped by 6 bases and J by 1 base; unmatched bases: 11. CDR1 and CDR2 (germline): SNHLY, FYNNEI. The CDR3: CASRVDRGPSSNTEAFF. CDR3 in DNA: TGTGCCAGCAGGGTCGACAGGGGGCCCTCCTCGAACACTGAAGCTTTCTTT.

The chain links TRBV13 to TRBJ1-2, with 8 nucleotides matching TRBD1. The CDR3 is 12 residues long. V lost 5 bases to trimming and J lost 6 bases; unmatched junction nucleotides: 2. CDR1 PRHDT and CDR2 FYEKMQ come from the germline V gene (reference sequence). This chain's CDR3 is CASSLDRDGYTF. In nucleotides, the CDR3 is TGTGCCAGCAGCCTGGACAGGGATGGCTACACCTTC.

The V gene is TRBV4-1, the J gene TRBJ2-5; 10 bases map to TRBD2. Germline CDR1 reads MGHRA; CDR2 reads YSYEKL. Unmatched junction bases numbered 5, after V lost 3 bases and J lost 4 bases. The CDR3 runs 15 residues. CDR3 DNA sequence: TGCGCCAGCAGCCATGAGCGGGGGGGCGTAGAGACCCAGTACTTC. It codes for CASSHERGGVETQYF.

This chain uses TRBV6-2 or TRBV6-3 with TRBJ2-1; TRBD2 matches at 13 bases. CDR1 is MNHEY, CDR2 SVGEGT, per germline. Trimming cost V 5 bases and J 10 bases; bases outside gene matches: 8. The CDR3 loop spans 15 amino acids. The DNA for the CDR3 is TGTGCCAGCAGTCACGGACTAGCGGGAGTAAGGGAGCAGTTCTTC. It yields the protein CASSHGLAGVREQFF.

The chain joins TRBV11-3 to TRBJ2-6; possible D gene TRBD2, 6 bases. The germline V and J ends were trimmed by 4 bases and 11 bases, with 6 bases remaining between them. There are 11 residues in the CDR3. CDR1 is SGHNT, CDR2 YENEEA, per germline. The CDR3 here is CASSWGDVLTF. In DNA, the CDR3 is TGTGCCAGCAGCTGGGGGGACGTCCTGACTTTC.